This T cell receptor (beta chain) was captured in a study of cytomegalovirus exposure and HLA in healthy donors. Findings and limits, study-wide: It was likely that a cluster of highly shared sequence variants was a sequencing artifact. The authors confirmed in vitro that a few CMV-associated chains were specific for CMV antigens. According to a later analysis, most TCR beta chains associated with CMV appeared HLA-restricted.

A word on this clone: Its antigen remains unidentified.

Germline CDR1 and CDR2: MNHEY and SMNVEV (reference sequence). This CDR3 has 16 amino acids. V lost 5 bases to trimming and J lost 7 bases; unmatched junction nucleotides: 14. The study ran its PCR with 60 Vbeta and 13 Jbeta primers. Clones were sequenced by immunoSEQ multiplex PCR, and TCRdb holds only the in-frame ones, with some missing. The table records 150,000 to 200,000 clones, 65% to 85% of them present only once. The source is a female donor in good health and CMV-seronegative. This chain links TRBV27 with TRBJ1-1, with TRBD1 matching 9 bases. The sequenced sample consisted of PBMCs. CDR3 sequence: CASSPLGGQGNGEAFF. The CDR3 bases are TGTGCCAGCAGTCCCCTTGGCGGACAGGGGAATGGTGAAGCTTTCTTT.